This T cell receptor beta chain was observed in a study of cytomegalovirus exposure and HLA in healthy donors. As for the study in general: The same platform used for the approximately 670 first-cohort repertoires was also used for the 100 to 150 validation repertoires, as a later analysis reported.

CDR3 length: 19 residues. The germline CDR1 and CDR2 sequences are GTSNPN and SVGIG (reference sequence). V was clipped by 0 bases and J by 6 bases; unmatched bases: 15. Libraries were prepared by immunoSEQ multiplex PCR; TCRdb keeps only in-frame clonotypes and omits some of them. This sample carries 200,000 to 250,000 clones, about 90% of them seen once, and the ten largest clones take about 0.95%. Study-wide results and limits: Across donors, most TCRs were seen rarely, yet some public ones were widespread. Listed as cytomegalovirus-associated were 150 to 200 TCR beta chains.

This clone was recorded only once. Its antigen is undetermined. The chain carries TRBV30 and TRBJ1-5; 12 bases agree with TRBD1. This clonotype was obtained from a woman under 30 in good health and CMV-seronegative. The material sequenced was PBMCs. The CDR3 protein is CAWSVMVGTGGPSGQPQHF. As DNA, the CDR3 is TGTGCCTGGAGTGTAATGGTAGGGACAGGGGGCCCTTCAGGTCAGCCCCAGCATTTT. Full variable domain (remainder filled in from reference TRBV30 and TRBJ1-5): SQTIHQWPATLVQPVGSPLSLECTVEGTSNPNLYWYRQAAGRGLQLLFYSVGIGQISSEVPQNLSASRPQDRQFILSSKKLLLSDSGFYLCAWSVMVGTGGPSGQPQHFGDGTRLSIL.